The clone carrying this T cell receptor beta chain was found a few times. The antigen is not known. These data are taken from a study of cytomegalovirus exposure and HLA in healthy donors. About the study: Earlier, 95 million to 130 million unique TCR beta sequences were recovered from some 200 million T cells by an analysis. Study outcomes and limitations: TCR beta sequences reportedly predicted the HLA-A and HLA-B alleles of most subjects accurately. Among immune exposure information, only CMV serostatus was available.

The PCR had 60 Vbeta and 13 Jbeta primers. TCRdb keeps only in-frame clones here, not all; method: immunoSEQ multiplex PCR. The sample has some 130,000 clones, around three quarters seen once. This CDR3 is 13 amino acids long. The trim removed 4 bases at V and 8 bases at J, leaving 8 bases unmatched. The germline gives CDR1 SQVTM, CDR2 ANQGSEA. Sequencing was carried out using PBMCs. This chain links TRBV29-1 with TRBJ2-1; 7 bases map to TRBD2. This sequence was found in a man in his thirties or forties in good health. CDR3 sequence: CSVASGGSHEQFF. Written as DNA, the CDR3 is TGCAGCGTTGCGTCTGGCGGGAGCCATGAGCAGTTCTTC.